The present T cell receptor (beta chain) was sequenced within a study of graft-versus-host responses after intestinal transplantation. Produced via immunoSEQ multiplex PCR; TCRdb's table is partial and in-frame only. The sample carries about 3,200 clones, just over 90% recorded once. V shed 0 bases and J shed 3 bases, with 8 bases lying between them. This CDR3 is built from 14 residues. Germline CDR1 SGHNT, CDR2 YYREEE (reference sequence). V and J are TRBV5-4 and TRBJ2-3; the D is unclear. The input for sequencing was bone marrow, taken around 350 days after transplant. This TCR derives from a human patient who received an intestinal transplant, so some T cells may come from the graft donor. As DNA, the CDR3 is TGTGCCAGCAGCTTGGCCATGGAGACAGATACGCAGTATTTT. Residues: CASSLAMETDTQYF.